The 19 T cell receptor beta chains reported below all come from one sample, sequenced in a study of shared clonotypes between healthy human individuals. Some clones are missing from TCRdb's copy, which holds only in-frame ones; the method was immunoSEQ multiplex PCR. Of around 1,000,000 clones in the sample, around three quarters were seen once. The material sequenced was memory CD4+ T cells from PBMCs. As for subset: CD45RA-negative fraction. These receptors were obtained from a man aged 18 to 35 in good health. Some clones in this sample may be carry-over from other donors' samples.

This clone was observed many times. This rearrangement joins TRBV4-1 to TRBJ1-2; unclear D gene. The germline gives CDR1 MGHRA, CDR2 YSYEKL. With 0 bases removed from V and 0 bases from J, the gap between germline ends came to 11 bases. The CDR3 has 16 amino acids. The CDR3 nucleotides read TGCGCCAGCAGCCAAGATCTTTCAGCCACTAACTATGGCTACACCTTC. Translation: CASSQDLSATNYGYTF.

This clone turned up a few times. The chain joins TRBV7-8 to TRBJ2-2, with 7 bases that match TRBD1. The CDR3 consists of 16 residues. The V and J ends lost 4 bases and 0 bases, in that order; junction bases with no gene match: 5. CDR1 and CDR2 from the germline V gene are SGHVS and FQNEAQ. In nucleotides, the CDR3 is TGTGCCAGCAGCTCGAGGACAGGATCGAACACCGGGGAGCTGTTTTTT. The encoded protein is CASSSRTGSNTGELFF. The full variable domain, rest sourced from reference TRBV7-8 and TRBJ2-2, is GAGVSQSPRYKVAKRGQDVALRCDPISGHVSLFWYQQALGQGPEFLTYFQNEAQLDKSGLPSDRFFAERPEGSVSTLKIQRTQQEDSAVYLCASSSRTGSNTGELFFGEGSRLTVL.

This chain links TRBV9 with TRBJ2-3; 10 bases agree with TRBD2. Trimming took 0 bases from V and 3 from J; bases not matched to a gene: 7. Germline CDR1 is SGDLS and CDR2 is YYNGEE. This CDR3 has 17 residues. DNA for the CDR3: TGTGCCAGCAGCGTAGGGACTAGCGGAGGATATACAGATACGCAGTATTTT. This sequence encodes CASSVGTSGGYTDTQYF.

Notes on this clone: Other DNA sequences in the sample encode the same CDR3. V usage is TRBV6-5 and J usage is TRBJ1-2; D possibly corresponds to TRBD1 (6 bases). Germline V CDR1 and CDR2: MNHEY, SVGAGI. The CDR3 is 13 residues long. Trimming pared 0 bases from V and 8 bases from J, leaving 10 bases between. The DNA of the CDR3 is TGTGCCAGCAGTTACTCGAGGGGGAGCGGCTACACCTTC. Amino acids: CASSYSRGSGYTF.

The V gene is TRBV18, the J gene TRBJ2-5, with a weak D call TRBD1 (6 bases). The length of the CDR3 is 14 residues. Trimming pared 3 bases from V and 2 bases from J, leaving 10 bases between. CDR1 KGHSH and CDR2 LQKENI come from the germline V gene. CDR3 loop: CASSPGTPQETQYF. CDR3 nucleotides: TGTGCCAGCTCACCTGGGACACCGCAAGAGACCCAGTACTTC.

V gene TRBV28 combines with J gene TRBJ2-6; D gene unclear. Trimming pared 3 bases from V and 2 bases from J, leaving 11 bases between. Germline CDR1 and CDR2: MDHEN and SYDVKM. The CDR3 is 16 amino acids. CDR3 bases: TGTGCCAGCAGTTTTTATTGGGGAACTGGGGCCAACGTCCTGACTTTC. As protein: CASSFYWGTGANVLTF.

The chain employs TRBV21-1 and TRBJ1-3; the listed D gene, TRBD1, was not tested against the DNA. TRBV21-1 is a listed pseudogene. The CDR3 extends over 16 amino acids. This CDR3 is CASSKRTGNSGNTIYF. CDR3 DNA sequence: TGTGCCAGCAGCAAAAGGACAGGTAACTCTGGAAACACCATATATTTT.

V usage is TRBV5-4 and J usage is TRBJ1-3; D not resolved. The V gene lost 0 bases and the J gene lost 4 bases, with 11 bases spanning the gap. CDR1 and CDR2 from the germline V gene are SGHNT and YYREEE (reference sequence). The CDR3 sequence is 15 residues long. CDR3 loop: CASSLARATGNTIYF. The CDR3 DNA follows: TGTGCCAGCAGCTTGGCTAGAGCGACCGGAAACACCATATATTTT.

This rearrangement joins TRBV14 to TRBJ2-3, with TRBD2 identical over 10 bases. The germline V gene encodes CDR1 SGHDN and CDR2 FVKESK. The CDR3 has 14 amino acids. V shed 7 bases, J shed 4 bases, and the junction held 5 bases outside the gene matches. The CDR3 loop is CASNPGLASDTQYF. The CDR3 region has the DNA TGTGCCAGCAACCCGGGACTAGCGTCAGATACGCAGTATTTT.

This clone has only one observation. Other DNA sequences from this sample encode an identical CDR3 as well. In DNA, the CDR3 is TGCAGCGTTGAGGTGGGGCGGGGCACTGAAGCTTTCTTT. The encoded protein is CSVEVGRGTEAFF. This chain connects TRBV29-1 to TRBJ1-1; tentatively, D is TRBD1 (5 bases). The ends were cut back, 3 bases at V and 4 bases at J, with 12 bases in the middle. The CDR3 sequence is 13 residues long. Germline CDR1 and CDR2: SQVTM and ANQGSEA.

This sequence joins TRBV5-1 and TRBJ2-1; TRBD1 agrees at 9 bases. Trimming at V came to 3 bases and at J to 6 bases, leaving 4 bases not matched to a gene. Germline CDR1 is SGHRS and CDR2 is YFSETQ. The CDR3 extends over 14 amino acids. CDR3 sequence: CASSWDRVINEQFF. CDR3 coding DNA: TGCGCCAGCAGCTGGGACAGGGTAATCAATGAGCAGTTCTTC.

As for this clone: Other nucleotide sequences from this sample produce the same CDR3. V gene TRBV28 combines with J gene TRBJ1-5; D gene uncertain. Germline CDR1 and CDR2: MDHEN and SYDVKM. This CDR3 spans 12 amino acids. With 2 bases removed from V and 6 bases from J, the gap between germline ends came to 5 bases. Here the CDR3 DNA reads TGTGCCAGCAGTTTAGGGGTTCAGCCCCAGCATTTT. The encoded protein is CASSLGVQPQHF.

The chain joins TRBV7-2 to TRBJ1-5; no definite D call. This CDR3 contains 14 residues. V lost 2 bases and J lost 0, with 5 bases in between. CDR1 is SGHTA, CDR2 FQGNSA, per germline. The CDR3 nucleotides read TGTGCCAGCAGCTTAACCACTAGCAATCAGCCCCAGCATTTT. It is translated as CASSLTTSNQPQHF.

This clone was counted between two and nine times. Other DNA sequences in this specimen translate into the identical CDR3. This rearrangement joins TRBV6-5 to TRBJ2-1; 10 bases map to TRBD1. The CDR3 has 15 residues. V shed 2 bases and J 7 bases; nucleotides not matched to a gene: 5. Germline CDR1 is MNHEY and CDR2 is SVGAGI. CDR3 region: CASSYAGTGDNEQFF. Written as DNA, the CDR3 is TGTGCCAGCAGTTACGCCGGGACAGGGGATAATGAGCAGTTCTTC.

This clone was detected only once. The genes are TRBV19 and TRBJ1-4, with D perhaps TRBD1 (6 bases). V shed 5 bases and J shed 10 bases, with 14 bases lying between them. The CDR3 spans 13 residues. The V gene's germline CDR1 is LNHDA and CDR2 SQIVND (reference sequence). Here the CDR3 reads CASSATGSGKLFF. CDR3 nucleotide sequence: TGTGCCAGTAGTGCTACAGGGTCGGGAAAACTGTTTTTT.

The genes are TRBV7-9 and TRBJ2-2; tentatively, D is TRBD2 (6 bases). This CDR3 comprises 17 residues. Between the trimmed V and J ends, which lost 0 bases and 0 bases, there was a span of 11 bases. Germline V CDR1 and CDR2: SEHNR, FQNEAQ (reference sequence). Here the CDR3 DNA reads TGTGCCAGCAGCTTAGCTCGCGGGGACTCGAACACCGGGGAGCTGTTTTTT. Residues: CASSLARGDSNTGELFF.

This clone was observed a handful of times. CDR3 DNA sequence: TGTGCCAGCAGCTATGGGCCGGGCCGTGACACTGAAGCTTTCTTT. Its translation: CASSYGPGRDTEAFF. The V and J genes are TRBV5-6 and TRBJ1-1; D uncertain. From germline, CDR1 is SGHDT and CDR2 YYEEEE. The CDR3 runs 15 residues. Trimming stripped 3 bases from V and 3 bases from J, with 15 bases between.

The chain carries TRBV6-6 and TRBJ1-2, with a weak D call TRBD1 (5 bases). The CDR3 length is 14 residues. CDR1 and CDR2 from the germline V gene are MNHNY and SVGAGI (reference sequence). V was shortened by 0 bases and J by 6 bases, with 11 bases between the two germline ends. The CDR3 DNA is TGTGCCAGCAGTTACTCGGTGGCACAGGATGGCTACACCTTC. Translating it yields CASSYSVAQDGYTF.

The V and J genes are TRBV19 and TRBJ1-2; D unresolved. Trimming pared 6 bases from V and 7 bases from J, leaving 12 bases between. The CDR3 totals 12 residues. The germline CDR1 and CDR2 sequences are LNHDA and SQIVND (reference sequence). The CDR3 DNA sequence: TGTGCCAGTAGCCGAATCGGAGGTGGCTACACCTTC. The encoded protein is CASSRIGGGYTF.